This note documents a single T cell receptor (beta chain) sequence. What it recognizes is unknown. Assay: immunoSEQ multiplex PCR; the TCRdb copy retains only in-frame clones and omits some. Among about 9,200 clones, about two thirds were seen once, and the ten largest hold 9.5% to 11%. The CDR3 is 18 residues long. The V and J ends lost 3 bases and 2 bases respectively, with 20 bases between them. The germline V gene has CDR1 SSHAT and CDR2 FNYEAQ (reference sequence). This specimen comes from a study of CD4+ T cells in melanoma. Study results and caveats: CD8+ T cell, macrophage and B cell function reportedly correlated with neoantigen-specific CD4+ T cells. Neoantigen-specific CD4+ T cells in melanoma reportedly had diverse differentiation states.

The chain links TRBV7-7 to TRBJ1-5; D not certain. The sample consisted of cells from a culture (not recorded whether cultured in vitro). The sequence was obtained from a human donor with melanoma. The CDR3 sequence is CASSLARGLSWGNQPQHF. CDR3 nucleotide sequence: TGTGCCAGCAGCTTGGCCCGAGGACTTTCCTGGGGCAATCAGCCCCAGCATTTT.